The clone carrying this TCR beta chain was seen only a few times. Its antigen is not identified. The data originate from a study of CD8 T cells in ankylosing spondylitis. Study-wide results and caveats: Blood of patients with ankylosing spondylitis appeared to be characterized by a TCR beta motif of eight or nine highly homologous variants.

TCRdb fed the 5' RACE reads into MiXCR, producing one record per CDR3 protein. The sample includes about 750,000 distinct CDR3 sequences, 15% to 20% of them seen just once. The CDR3 length is 16 residues. Germline V lookup: CDR1 SGHRS, CDR2 YFSETQ. V lost 4 bases to trimming and J lost 5 bases; unmatched junction nucleotides: 9. The receptor's source is a male donor with ankylosing spondylitis. The source material was blood, either unsorted or a sorted T cell fraction (not recorded which). This sequence joins TRBV5-1 and TRBJ1-4; 9 bases are shared with TRBD1. CDR3 DNA: TGCGCCAGCAGCCTCACGACCGGGACAGGGAATGAAAAACTGTTTTTT. It encodes CASSLTTGTGNEKLFF.